These 8 T cell receptor beta chains were sequenced from one sample in a study of blood T cell repertoires in COVID-19. Sequenced by immunoSEQ multiplex PCR; TCRdb stores in-frame clones only, minus some. The repertoire has around 4,700 clones, approximately 80% of them found once; the top ten carry around 15%. The sample taken for sequencing was peripheral blood. The source is a man aged 70 or older with active COVID-19.

CDR3 protein: CASSYRGGLGYTF. DNA of the CDR3: TGTGCCAGCAGCTACCGAGGGGGCTTGGGCTACACCTTC. The V and J genes are TRBV7-3 and TRBJ1-2; TRBD1 matches 7 bases. The CDR3 is 13 residues long. Germline trimming cut 4 bases from V and 8 bases from J; bases unmatched to any gene: 7. Per germline, CDR1 SGHTA and CDR2 FQGTGA.

The chain uses TRBV24-1 and TRBJ2-1, with 11 positions matching TRBD1. Trimming at V came to 3 bases and at J to 9 bases, leaving 6 bases not matched to a gene. The CDR3 extends over 15 amino acids. Germline lookup yields CDR1 KGHDR and CDR2 SFDVKD. CDR3: CATSDPGTGGFEQFF. CDR3 DNA sequence: TGTGCCACCAGTGATCCCGGGACAGGGGGGTTTGAGCAGTTCTTC.

V gene TRBV7-8 combines with J gene TRBJ2-5, with 7 bases matching TRBD1. V lost 4 bases, J lost 5 bases, and 10 bases stayed unmatched. The length of the CDR3 is 15 residues. Looked up from germline, CDR1 is SGHVS and CDR2 is FQNEAQ. The CDR3 sequence is CASSSTETGWETQYF. CDR3 DNA sequence: TGTGCCAGCAGCTCCACCGAGACAGGGTGGGAGACCCAGTACTTC.

Here the CDR3 DNA reads TGTGCCAGCAGTTACCTTCGGCAGAGGAATGAAAAACTGTTTTTT. Its translation is CASSYLRQRNEKLFF. The rearrangement links TRBV6-5 to TRBJ1-4; D gene uncertain. Germline CDR1 and CDR2: MNHEY and SVGAGI. The CDR3 is made up of 15 amino acids. V lost 2 bases and J 5 bases, leaving 12 bases between the germline ends.

This chain uses TRBV7-9 with TRBJ1-1; D perhaps matches TRBD1 (5 bases). The V end was cut by 0 bases, the J end by 7 bases, with 12 bases between. This CDR3 region has 14 residues. Germline CDR1 SEHNR, CDR2 FQNEAQ (reference sequence). The CDR3 sequence: CASSLARDSNEAFF. CDR3 nucleotide sequence: TGTGCCAGCAGCTTAGCGAGGGACTCCAATGAAGCTTTCTTT.

The rearrangement uses TRBV27 and TRBJ2-2; D is unclear. The CDR3 extends over 14 amino acids. V was trimmed by 2 bases and J by 0 bases, leaving 4 bases between them. CDR1 and CDR2 from the germline V gene are MNHEY and SMNVEV (reference sequence). The CDR3 nucleotides are TGTGCCAGCAGTTTACGGGCGAACACCGGGGAGCTGTTTTTT. Amino acids: CASSLRANTGELFF.

This chain links TRBV9 with TRBJ1-6; no clear D. The V end lost 4 bases, the J end lost 5 bases, and 16 bases lay between the germline ends. This CDR3 spans 16 amino acids. Germline V CDR1 and CDR2: SGDLS, YYNGEE. The CDR3 loop is CASSPSGYGDNSPLHF. The DNA for the CDR3 is TGTGCCAGCAGCCCTAGCGGATACGGAGATAATTCACCCCTCCACTTT.

The J gene is TRBJ1-2, the V gene TRBV2; no firm D call. The CDR3 sequence is 12 residues long. Germline values: CDR1 SNHLY, CDR2 FYNNEI. V gave up 6 bases and J gave up 5 bases, with 10 bases separating them. The chain's CDR3 is CASRGRRYGYTF. In DNA form, the CDR3 reads TGTGCCAGCAGAGGGAGAAGATATGGCTACACCTTC.